The T cell receptor (beta chain) under discussion was sequenced for a study of shared clonotypes between healthy human individuals. Study-level background: Per donor, three plates held CD4 naive cells, three held CD4 memory, two held CD8 naive and one held CD8 memory.

Findings and caveats of the study: Memory subsets generally showed lower estimated richness than naive subsets.

Per the germline V gene, CDR1 is SEHNR and CDR2 is FQNEAQ (reference sequence). Trimming pared 3 bases from V and 0 bases from J, leaving 9 bases between. The CDR3 has 14 residues. Note on this clone: What it binds is unknown.

Across several immunoSEQ plates, the genomic DNA of each subset was split evenly. The repertoire was sequenced with immunoSEQ multiplex PCR; TCRdb's copy has only in-frame clones and lacks some. The profile shows approximately 720,000 clones, about 90% of them singletons. Terminally differentiated effector memory CD45RA+ cells were left out of the naive CD8 fraction, which was CD45RO-negative and positively selected for CCR7. Only Caucasian adults living in Nashville, Tennessee served as donors. The chain recombines TRBV7-9 with TRBJ2-7, with D perhaps matching TRBD1 (5 bases). The specimen was naive CD8+ T cells sorted from blood. This clonotype was obtained from a young man in good health. CDR3 coding DNA: TGTGCCAGCAGCTTCAGGGATAGCTCCTACGAGCAGTACTTC. It encodes CASSFRDSSYEQYF.